This is a list of T cell receptor beta chains from one sample in a study of CD8+ T cells in alopecia areata. Measured with immunoSEQ multiplex PCR; TCRdb has only the in-frame clones, and not every one. The table has 100,000 to 150,000 clones, under 40% seen once. Sequencing used CD4+ T cells sorted from blood. These receptors all come from a human donor with alopecia areata. The CDR3 runs from the conserved cysteine through the conserved F or W. D genes are given only for firm matches. The listing skips clone size in some rows; elsewhere it reads once, few, many or a size class.

D gene: -; J gene: TRBJ1-2; clone size: -; V gene: TRBV4-3; CDR3 DNA: TGCGCCAGCAGCCAAGATCGGGCAGTCAACTATGGCTACACCTTC; CDR3 protein: CASSQDRAVNYGYTF
D gene: -; J gene: TRBJ2-3; clone size: few; V gene: TRBV15; CDR3 DNA: TGTGCCACCAGCAGAGATCTTAGCACAGATACGCAGTATTTT; CDR3 protein: CATSRDLSTDTQYF
D gene: -; J gene: TRBJ2-1; clone size: few; V gene: TRBV18; CDR3 DNA: TGTGCCAGCTCACCTTTGGCAGGGGCCTACAATGAGCAGTTCTTC; CDR3 protein: CASSPLAGAYNEQFF
D gene: -; J gene: TRBJ2-6; clone size: -; V gene: TRBV5-1; CDR3 DNA: TGCGCCAGCAGCTTGGTTGCCGGGGCTGGGGCCAACGTCCTGACTTTC; CDR3 protein: CASSLVAGAGANVLTF
D gene: -; J gene: TRBJ2-1; clone size: -; V gene: TRBV5-6; CDR3 DNA: TGTGCCAGCAGCCTCCGTCGGTCTTACAATGAGCAGTTCTTC; CDR3 protein: CASSLRRSYNEQFF
D gene: -; J gene: TRBJ2-7; clone size: -; V gene: TRBV30; CDR3 DNA: TGTGCCTGGGACATTGGATCCTACGAGCAGTACTTC; CDR3 protein: CAWDIGSYEQYF
D gene: TRBD2; J gene: TRBJ2-5; clone size: -; V gene: TRBV4-1; CDR3 DNA: TGCGCCAGCAGCCAGATTAGCGGGAGAGTGGAGATGGAGACCCAGTACTTC; CDR3 protein: CASSQISGRVEMETQYF
D gene: -; J gene: TRBJ2-7; clone size: -; V gene: TRBV29-1; CDR3 DNA: TGCAGCGTTGAAGGCACGGGGGAGCAGTACTTC; CDR3 protein: CSVEGTGEQYF
D gene: TRBD2; J gene: TRBJ2-1; clone size: few; V gene: TRBV9; CDR3 DNA: TGTGCCAGCAGCACCGCGGGGGGGCCACGTGAGCAGTTCTTC; CDR3 protein: CASSTAGGPREQFF
D gene: -; J gene: TRBJ1-1; clone size: -; V gene: TRBV18; CDR3 DNA: TGTGCCAGCTCACCGGACAGATTGAACACTGAAGCTTTCTTT; CDR3 protein: CASSPDRLNTEAFF
D gene: -; J gene: TRBJ2-5; clone size: -; V gene: TRBV7-2; CDR3 DNA: TGTGCCAGCAGCTTCTATCTCCAAGAGACCCAGTACTTC; CDR3 protein: CASSFYLQETQYF
D gene: -; J gene: TRBJ2-7; clone size: -; V gene: TRBV11-2; CDR3 DNA: TGTGCCAGCAGCTTAGATCCGGGAAGATCCTACGAGCAGTACTTC; CDR3 protein: CASSLDPGRSYEQYF
D gene: -; J gene: TRBJ2-2; clone size: -; V gene: TRBV7-2; CDR3 DNA: TGTGCCAGCAGCTTAGCTTGGACTACCGGGGAGCTGTTTTTT; CDR3 protein: CASSLAWTTGELFF
D gene: -; J gene: TRBJ1-1; clone size: few; V gene: TRBV30; CDR3 DNA: TGTGCCTGGAGTGTTCCTCAGGGGAAAGCTTTCTTT; CDR3 protein: CAWSVPQGKAFF
D gene: -; J gene: TRBJ1-3; clone size: few; V gene: TRBV4-1; CDR3 DNA: TGCGCCAGCAGTTGGGAAGAGGACACCATATATTTT; CDR3 protein: CASSWEEDTIYF
D gene: -; J gene: TRBJ2-7; clone size: -; V gene: TRBV7-9; CDR3 DNA: TGTGCCAGCAGCTTAGAGGTCTACGAGCAGTACTTC; CDR3 protein: CASSLEVYEQYF
D gene: TRBD1; J gene: TRBJ1-1; clone size: few; V gene: TRBV5-1; CDR3 DNA: TGCGCCAGCAGCATTGCTGGACAGGGAGGCACTGAAGCTTTCTTT; CDR3 protein: CASSIAGQGGTEAFF
D gene: TRBD1; J gene: TRBJ1-2; clone size: once; V gene: TRBV28; CDR3 DNA: TGTGCCAGCAGTCCAGGGGGCTCTTTCTATGGCTACACCTTC; CDR3 protein: CASSPGGSFYGYTF
D gene: -; J gene: TRBJ2-1; clone size: -; V gene: TRBV7-2; CDR3 DNA: TGTGCCAGCAGCACCCCGCTCTACGGGGGGCACTCCTACAATGAGCAGTTCTTC; CDR3 protein: CASSTPLYGGHSYNEQFF
D gene: -; J gene: TRBJ2-1; clone size: -; V gene: TRBV29-1; CDR3 DNA: TGCAGCGTTGGTGGGGGGATCTACTACAATGAGCAGTTCTTC; CDR3 protein: CSVGGGIYYNEQFF
D gene: -; J gene: TRBJ1-1; clone size: -; V gene: TRBV7-3; CDR3 DNA: TGTGCCAGCAGCTTATTTGAGAACACTGAAGCTTTCTTT; CDR3 protein: CASSLFENTEAFF
D gene: TRBD1; J gene: TRBJ2-1; clone size: -; V gene: TRBV7-2; CDR3 DNA: TGTGCCAGCAGCAGATCCGGGACAGGGATTGAGCAGTTCTTC; CDR3 protein: CASSRSGTGIEQFF
D gene: -; J gene: TRBJ2-6; clone size: -; V gene: TRBV29-1; CDR3 DNA: TGCAGCGGGAGATTTGCTGGGGCCAACGTCCTGACTTTC; CDR3 protein: CSGRFAGANVLTF
D gene: TRBD2; J gene: TRBJ2-2; clone size: few; V gene: TRBV5-1; CDR3 DNA: TGCGCCAGCAGCCCGCGGGTAGCGGGGGCACGACGCCCAGCGAACACCGGGGAGCTGTTTTTT; CDR3 protein: CASSPRVAGARRPANTGELFF
D gene: -; J gene: TRBJ2-5; clone size: few; V gene: TRBV29-1; CDR3 DNA: TGCAGCGTTGCTAAGCAGGACCAAGAGACCCAGTACTTC; CDR3 protein: CSVAKQDQETQYF
D gene: TRBD2; J gene: TRBJ2-7; clone size: few; V gene: TRBV7-2; CDR3 DNA: TGTGCCAGCAGCTTAACTAGCGGACATTTCTACGAGCAGTACTTC; CDR3 protein: CASSLTSGHFYEQYF
D gene: -; J gene: TRBJ2-3; clone size: few; V gene: TRBV10-3; CDR3 DNA: TGTGCCATCAGTGAGGCGGGTACTAGCACAGATACGCAGTATTTT; CDR3 protein: CAISEAGTSTDTQYF
D gene: TRBD1; J gene: TRBJ2-3; clone size: -; V gene: TRBV29-1; CDR3 DNA: TGCAGCGTTGCCGGGACAGGGACAGATACGCAGTATTTT; CDR3 protein: CSVAGTGTDTQYF